The clone carrying this TCR beta chain was found a few times. The antigen remains unidentified. This CDR3 contains 15 residues. V lost 6 bases to trimming and J lost 4 bases; unmatched junction nucleotides: 11. These data come from a study of blood T cells in healthy people across ages. Study outcomes and limitations: Naive T cell percentage by flow cytometry tracked strongly with beta diversity. Any conclusive comparison of naive versus antigen-experienced cells was prevented by using unsorted PBMCs.

A second PCR of 7 to 11 cycles used a sample-barcoded 5' primer and a J-beta primer mix. TCRdb reprocessed the 5' RACE reads via MiXCR and lists one record per CDR3 protein. The table includes 1.5 million to 2 million distinct CDR3 sequences, 28% detected once. Aged roughly 6 to 95, donors were systemically healthy Caucasians from Russia. The rearrangement uses TRBV12-3 or TRBV12-4 and TRBJ1-2; 7 bases match TRBD1. Sequenced sample: blood. This sequence originates from a woman aged 25-40 years in good health. This CDR3 reads CASSPHEGASYGYTF. DNA of the CDR3: TGTGCCAGCAGCCCACACGAGGGGGCTAGCTATGGCTACACCTTC.